This record covers a single TCR beta chain. Antigen unknown. Combining a sample-barcoded 5' primer with a J-beta primer mix, a second PCR ran for about 6 to 11 cycles. TCRdb ran MiXCR on the 5' RACE reads and lists one entry per CDR3 protein. The data show 650,000 to 1,000,000 distinct CDR3 sequences, 46% seen once. This record belongs to a study of blood T cells in healthy people across ages. Deletions cut 4 bases from V and 3 bases from J, with 16 bases between. The germline V gene has CDR1 MGHDK and CDR2 SYGVNS. CDR3 length: 15 amino acids. The study, taken as a whole, reports: Bulk PBMC profiling left naive and antigen-experienced comparisons inconclusive.

The rearrangement links TRBV25-1 to TRBJ2-7; D not certain. The receptor comes from an elderly man in good health. Sequenced input: blood. The CDR3 DNA follows: TGTGCCAGCAGTGGGGTTTCCACAAAGGGCTACGAGCAGTACTTC. This gives the protein CASSGVSTKGYEQYF.